This TCR beta chain was recovered during a study of T cell responses to AZD1222 COVID-19 vaccine. With regard to this clone: Its antigen is undetermined.

The study's findings and limits: Reports indicate that nearly half of spike-specific TCRs are directed at unmutated variant regions.

The assay was immunoSEQ multiplex PCR, and TCRdb's table has in-frame clones only and misses some. The table lists 150,000 or so clones, 70% to 90% of them singletons. The source of this sequence is an adult in good health. The source was peripheral blood, collected on day 0 of AZD1222 vaccination.

CDR3 nucleotides: TGTGCCAGCAGTTACTCGAGAGCGGGCCTCACAGATACGCAGTATTTT. It yields the protein CASSYSRAGLTDTQYF. The V call is TRBV6-5, the J call TRBJ2-3; D perhaps matches TRBD2 (6 bases). V lost 0 bases and J lost 2, with 12 bases in between. CDR3 length equals 16 residues. Germline loops: CDR1 MNHEY, CDR2 SVGAGI.